The 5 T cell receptor beta chains given below trace back to one sample, sequenced in a study of response to subunit inactivated influenza vaccine. TCRdb reprocessed the RT-PCR reads via MiXCR and lists one record per CDR3 protein. The repertoire holds about 170,000 distinct CDR3 sequences, with more than 10% as singletons. Another study also made use of these data, one on T cells expressing NK-cell markers. As that report states: Scientists made TCR beta cDNA using 5'RACE template switching with UMIs.

Sample: CD8+ T cells sorted from PBMCs, taken about 13 days after vaccination. All receptors come from a man aged 50 or older who received an inactivated influenza vaccine.

This clonotype was picked up a small number of times. V usage is TRBV28 and J usage is TRBJ2-5; D is perhaps TRBD1 or TRBD2 (5 bases each). Between the trimmed V and J ends, which lost 2 bases and 4 bases, there was a span of 14 bases. CDR1 is MDHEN, CDR2 SYDVKM, per germline. The CDR3 has 15 residues. The CDR3: CASSLQGIGGETQYF. In DNA form, the CDR3 reads TGTGCCAGCAGTTTACAGGGTATAGGAGGAGAGACCCAGTACTTC.

CDR3 sequence reads: CASSLDRLAGYNEQFF. The CDR3 DNA follows: TGTGCCAGCAGCTTAGATCGACTAGCGGGATACAATGAGCAGTTCTTC. The chain uses TRBV7-9 and TRBJ2-1; 11 bases are shared with TRBD2. V was pared by 1 base and J by 4 bases, with 3 bases of the junction left unmatched. Germline V gene data show CDR1 as SEHNR and CDR2 as FQNEAQ (reference sequence). The CDR3 extends over 16 amino acids.

This clonotype was detected only a few times. This CDR3 reads CASSVVPSSYEQYF. The CDR3 coding sequence is TGTGCCAGCAGCGTAGTGCCAAGCTCCTACGAGCAGTACTTC. The chain joins TRBV9 to TRBJ2-7, with unresolved D. Germline V gene data show CDR1 as SGDLS and CDR2 as YYNGEE. V was pared by 0 bases and J by 0 bases, with 7 bases between. The CDR3 has 14 amino acids.

The V call is TRBV27, the J call TRBJ2-3, with 12 bases matching TRBD2. CDR1 and CDR2 from the germline V gene are MNHEY and SMNVEV (reference sequence). V gave up 2 bases and J gave up 6 bases; unmatched junction bases: 9. This CDR3 contains 17 residues. CDR3 bases: TGTGCCAGCAGTTTACTGGCTAGCGGGGGGGCGGGGGATACGCAGTATTTT. Translation gives CASSLLASGGAGDTQYF.

This clonotype has a handful of counts. The chain uses TRBV6-1 and TRBJ1-5; 9 positions agree with TRBD1. V shed 7 bases, J shed 6 bases, and the junction held 10 bases outside the gene matches. The CDR3 runs 15 residues. Germline V gene data show CDR1 as MNHNS and CDR2 as SASEGT. The CDR3 loop is CASTSRGQGGQPQHF. CDR3 DNA sequence: TGTGCCAGCACCTCCCGGGGACAGGGTGGTCAGCCCCAGCATTTT.